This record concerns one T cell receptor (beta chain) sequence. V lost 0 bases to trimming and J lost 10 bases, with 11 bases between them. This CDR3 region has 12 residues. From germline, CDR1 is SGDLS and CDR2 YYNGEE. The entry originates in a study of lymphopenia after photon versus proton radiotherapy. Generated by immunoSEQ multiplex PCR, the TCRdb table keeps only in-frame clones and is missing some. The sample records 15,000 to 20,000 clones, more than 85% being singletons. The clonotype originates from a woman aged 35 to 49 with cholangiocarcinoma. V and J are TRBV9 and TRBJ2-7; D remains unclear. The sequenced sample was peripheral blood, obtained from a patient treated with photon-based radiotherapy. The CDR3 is CASSVDETTQYF. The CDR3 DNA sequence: TGTGCCAGCAGCGTAGACGAGACAACTCAGTACTTC.